This T cell receptor (beta chain) came from a study of PD-1 blockade in classical Hodgkin lymphoma. Study-level findings and limits: Patients were excluded if nivolumab began under 1 year after ASCT (the autologous transplant). Complete responders matched newly diagnosed patients in baseline diversity. There remain no defined causes for the repertoire differences, which possibly reflect disease activity or prior therapy. In CD4+ cells, TCR diversity went up significantly by C4D1, but in CD8+ cells it did not.

The data were produced by immunoSEQ multiplex PCR, yet TCRdb's version contains in-frame clones alone and is incomplete. Here the sample spans more than 75,000 clones, 85% to 95% being singletons. The V gene end was trimmed by 2 bases and the J gene end by 9 bases; junction bases not matched to a gene: 18. The CDR3 runs 19 residues. Germline CDR1 is MGHRA and CDR2 is YSYEKL. Concerning this clone itself: What it binds is not known.

Time point defined: cycle 4 day 1 (C4D1), after six to seven weeks of nivolumab. Autologous stem cell transplantation was followed by relapse in every patient, and brentuximab vedotin exposure varied. V is TRBV4-1 and J is TRBJ2-5, with TRBD2 matching 13 bases. Sequencing was performed on peripheral blood mononuclear cells (PBMCs), taken before the fourth cycle of nivolumab. This receptor was obtained from a human donor with classical Hodgkin lymphoma. CDR3 protein: CASSQSPGLAGSIRAAQYF. The CDR3 DNA reads TGCGCCAGCAGCCAATCTCCGGGACTAGCGGGATCCATAAGGGCGGCCCAGTACTTC.